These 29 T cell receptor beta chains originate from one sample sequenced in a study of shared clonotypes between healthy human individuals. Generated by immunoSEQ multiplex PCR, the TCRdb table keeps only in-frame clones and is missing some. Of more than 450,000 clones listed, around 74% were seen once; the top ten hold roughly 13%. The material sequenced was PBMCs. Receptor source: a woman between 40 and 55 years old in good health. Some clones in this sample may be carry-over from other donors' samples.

The CDR3: CASSPGANVLTF. The CDR3, as DNA: TGTGCCAGCAGTCCTGGGGCCAACGTCCTGACTTTC. The chain links TRBV27 to TRBJ2-6; no definite D call. V was clipped by 5 bases and J by 2 bases, with 1 base between them. This CDR3 has 12 amino acids. The V gene's germline CDR1 is MNHEY and CDR2 SMNVEV (reference sequence).

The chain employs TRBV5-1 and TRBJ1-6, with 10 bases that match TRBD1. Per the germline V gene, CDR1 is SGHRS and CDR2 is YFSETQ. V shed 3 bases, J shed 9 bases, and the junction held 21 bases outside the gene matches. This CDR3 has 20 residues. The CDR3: CASSYIPRQGAPWEISPLHF. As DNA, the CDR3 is TGCGCCAGCAGCTATATACCTCGACAGGGGGCCCCCTGGGAGATTTCACCCCTCCACTTT.

The CDR3 DNA is TGTGCCAGCAGCTTATTGAGACTAGCGGGGAATGAGCAGTTCTTC. This sequence encodes CASSLLRLAGNEQFF. The chain recombines TRBV7-2 with TRBJ2-1; TRBD2 matches 11 bases. V lost 2 bases and J lost 7; bases outside the gene matches: 4. From germline, CDR1 is SGHTA and CDR2 FQGNSA. The length of the CDR3 is 15 residues.

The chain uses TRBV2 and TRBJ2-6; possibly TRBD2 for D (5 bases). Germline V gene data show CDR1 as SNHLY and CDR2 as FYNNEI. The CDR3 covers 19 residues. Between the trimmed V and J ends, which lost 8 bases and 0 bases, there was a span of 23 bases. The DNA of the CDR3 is TGTGCCAGCCTCCCACTCTCCGGGAAGGCCCCCTCTGGGGCCAACGTCCTGACTTTC. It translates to CASLPLSGKAPSGANVLTF. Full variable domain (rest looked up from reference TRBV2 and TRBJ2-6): EPEVTQTPSHQVTQMGQEVILRCVPISNHLYFYWYRQILGQKVEFLVSFYNNEISEKSEIFDDQFSVERPDGSNFTLKIRSTKLEDSAMYFCASLPLSGKAPSGANVLTFGAGSRLTVL.

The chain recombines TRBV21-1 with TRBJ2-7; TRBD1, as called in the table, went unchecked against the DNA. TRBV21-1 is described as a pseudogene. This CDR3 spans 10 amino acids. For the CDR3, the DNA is TGTGCCAGCAGATGTTCACAGTTACGTTTC. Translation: CASRCSQLRF.

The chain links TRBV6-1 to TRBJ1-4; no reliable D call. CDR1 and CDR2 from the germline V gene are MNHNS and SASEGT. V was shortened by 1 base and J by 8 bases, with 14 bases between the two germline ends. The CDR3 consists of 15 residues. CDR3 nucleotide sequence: TGTGCCAGCAGTGAAGGATCGTTATTCGGAGAAAAACTGTTTTTT. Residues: CASSEGSLFGEKLFF.

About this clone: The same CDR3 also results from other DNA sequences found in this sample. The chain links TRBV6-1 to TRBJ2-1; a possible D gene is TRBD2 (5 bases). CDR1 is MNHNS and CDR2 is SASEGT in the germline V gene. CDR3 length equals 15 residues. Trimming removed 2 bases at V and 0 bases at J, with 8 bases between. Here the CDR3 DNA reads TGTGCCAGCAGTGAAAGCGGAAGCTCCTACAATGAGCAGTTCTTC. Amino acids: CASSESGSSYNEQFF.

CDR3: CASSPDRLNTEAFF. DNA for the CDR3: TGTGCCAGCAGCCCAGACAGACTGAACACTGAAGCTTTCTTT. The chain carries TRBV11-2 and TRBJ1-1, with D possibly matching TRBD1 (5 bases). CDR3 length: 14 residues. CDR1 and CDR2 from the germline V gene are SGHAT and FQNNGV. The germline V and J ends were trimmed by 5 bases and 0 bases, with 10 bases remaining between them.

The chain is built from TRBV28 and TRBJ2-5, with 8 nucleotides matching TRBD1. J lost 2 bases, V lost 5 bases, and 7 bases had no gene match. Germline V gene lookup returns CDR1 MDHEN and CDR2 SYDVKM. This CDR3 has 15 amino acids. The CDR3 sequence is CASSGQGAPQETQYF. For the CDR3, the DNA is TGTGCCAGCAGTGGCCAGGGGGCCCCTCAAGAGACCCAGTACTTC.

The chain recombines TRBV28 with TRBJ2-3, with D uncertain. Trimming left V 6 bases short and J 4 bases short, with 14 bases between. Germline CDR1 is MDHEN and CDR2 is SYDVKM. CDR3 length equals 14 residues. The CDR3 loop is CASSPSVGSDTQYF. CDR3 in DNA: TGTGCCAGCAGCCCGTCAGTGGGGTCAGATACGCAGTATTTT.

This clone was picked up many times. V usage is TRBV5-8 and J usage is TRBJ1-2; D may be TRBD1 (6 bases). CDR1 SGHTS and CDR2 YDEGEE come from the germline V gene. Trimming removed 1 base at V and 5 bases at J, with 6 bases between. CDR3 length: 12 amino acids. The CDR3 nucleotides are TGTGCCAGCAGCTTGACAGGGTATGGCTACACCTTC. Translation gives CASSLTGYGYTF.

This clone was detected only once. CDR3 loop: CASSLGEGVSTEAFF. The DNA for the CDR3 is TGCGCCAGCAGCTTAGGGGAAGGAGTTAGCACTGAAGCTTTCTTT. The rearrangement links TRBV5-1 to TRBJ1-1; tentative D call: TRBD1 (5 bases). Between the trimmed V and J ends, which lost 2 bases and 4 bases, there was a span of 15 bases. Per germline, CDR1 SGHRS and CDR2 YFSETQ. This CDR3 comprises 15 residues.

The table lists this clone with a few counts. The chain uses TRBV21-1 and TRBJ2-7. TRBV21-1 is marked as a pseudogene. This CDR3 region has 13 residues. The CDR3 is CASSTYPEYEQYF. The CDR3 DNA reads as TGTGCCAGCAGCACCTACCCAGAGTACGAGCAGTACTTC.

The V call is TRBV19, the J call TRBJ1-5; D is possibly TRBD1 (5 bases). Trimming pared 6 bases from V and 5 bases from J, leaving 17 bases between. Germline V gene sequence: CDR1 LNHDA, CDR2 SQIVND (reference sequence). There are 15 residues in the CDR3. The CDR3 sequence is CASSPLRDGYQPQHF. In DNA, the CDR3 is TGTGCCAGTAGCCCTCTCCGGGACGGATATCAGCCCCAGCATTTT.

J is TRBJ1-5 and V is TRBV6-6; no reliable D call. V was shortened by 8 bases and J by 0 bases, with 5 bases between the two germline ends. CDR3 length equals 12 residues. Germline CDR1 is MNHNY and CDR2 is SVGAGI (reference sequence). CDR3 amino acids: CASRSSNQPQHF. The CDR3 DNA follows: TGTGCCAGCCGGAGTAGCAATCAGCCCCAGCATTTT.

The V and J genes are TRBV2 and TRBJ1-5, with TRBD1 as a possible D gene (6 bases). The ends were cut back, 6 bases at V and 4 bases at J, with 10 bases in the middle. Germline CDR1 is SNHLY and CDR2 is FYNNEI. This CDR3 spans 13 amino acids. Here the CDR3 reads CASRTGENQPQHF. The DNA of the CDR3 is TGTGCCAGCAGGACAGGTGAGAATCAGCCCCAGCATTTT.

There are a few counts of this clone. Here the CDR3 DNA reads TGTGCCAGCAGCCTCCTATCAGTGAGGGGGTACGAGCAGTACTTC. Translating gives CASSLLSVRGYEQYF. The chain carries TRBV7-2 and TRBJ2-7; D is possibly TRBD1 (6 bases). The V gene lost 5 bases and the J gene lost 4 bases, with 18 bases spanning the gap. The CDR3 loop spans 15 amino acids. The germline CDR1 and CDR2 sequences are SGHTA and FQGNSA.

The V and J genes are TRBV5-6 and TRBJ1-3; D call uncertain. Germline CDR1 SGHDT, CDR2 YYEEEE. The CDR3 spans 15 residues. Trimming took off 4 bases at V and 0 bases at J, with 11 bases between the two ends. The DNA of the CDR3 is TGTGCCAGCAGCGGACGACGGTACTCTGGAAACACCATATATTTT. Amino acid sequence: CASSGRRYSGNTIYF.

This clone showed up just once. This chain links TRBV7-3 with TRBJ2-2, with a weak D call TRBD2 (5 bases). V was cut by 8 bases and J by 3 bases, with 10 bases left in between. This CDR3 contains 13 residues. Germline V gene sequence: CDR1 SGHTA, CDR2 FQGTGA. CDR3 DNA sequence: TGTGCCAGCTCACGGGGATACACCGGGGAGCTGTTTTTT. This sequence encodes CASSRGYTGELFF. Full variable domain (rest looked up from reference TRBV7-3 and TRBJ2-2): GAGVSQTPSNKVTEKGKYVELRCDPISGHTALYWYRQSLGQGPEFLIYFQGTGAADDSGLPNDRFFAVRPEGSVSTLKIQRTERGDSAVYLCASSRGYTGELFFGEGSRLTVL.

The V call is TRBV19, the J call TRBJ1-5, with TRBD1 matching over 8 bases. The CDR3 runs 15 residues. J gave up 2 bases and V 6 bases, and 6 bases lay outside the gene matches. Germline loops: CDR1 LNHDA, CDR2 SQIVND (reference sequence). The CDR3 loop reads CASRYKDRGNQPQHF. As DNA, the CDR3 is TGTGCCAGTAGGTATAAGGACAGGGGCAATCAGCCCCAGCATTTT.

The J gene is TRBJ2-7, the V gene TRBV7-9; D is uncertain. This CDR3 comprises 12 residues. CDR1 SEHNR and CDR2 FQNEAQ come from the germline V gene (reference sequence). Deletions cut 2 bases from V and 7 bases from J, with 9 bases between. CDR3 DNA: TGTGCCAGCAGCTTACCTGACGGTGAGCAGTACTTC. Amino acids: CASSLPDGEQYF.

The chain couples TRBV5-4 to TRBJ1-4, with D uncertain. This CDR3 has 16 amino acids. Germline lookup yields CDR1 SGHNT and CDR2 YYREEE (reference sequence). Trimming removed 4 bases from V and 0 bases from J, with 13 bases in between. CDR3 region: CASSDSGAATNEKLFF. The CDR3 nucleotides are TGTGCCAGCAGCGACTCGGGCGCGGCAACTAATGAAAAACTGTTTTTT.

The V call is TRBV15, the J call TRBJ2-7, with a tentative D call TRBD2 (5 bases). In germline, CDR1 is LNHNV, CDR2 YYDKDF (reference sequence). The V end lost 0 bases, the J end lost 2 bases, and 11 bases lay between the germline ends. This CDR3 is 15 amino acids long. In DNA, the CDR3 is TGTGCCACCAGCAGAGATACAGCGGATCCCTACGAGCAGTACTTC. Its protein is CATSRDTADPYEQYF. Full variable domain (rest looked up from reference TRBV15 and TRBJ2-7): DAMVIQNPRYQVTQFGKPVTLSCSQTLNHNVMYWYQQKSSQAPKLLFHYYDKDFNNEADTPDNFQSRRPNTSFCFLDIRSPGLGDTAMYLCATSRDTADPYEQYFGPGTRLTVT.

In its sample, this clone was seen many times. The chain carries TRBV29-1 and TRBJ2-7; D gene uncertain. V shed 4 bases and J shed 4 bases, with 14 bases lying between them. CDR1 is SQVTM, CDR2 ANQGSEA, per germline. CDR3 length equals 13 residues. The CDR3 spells CSVGMAATYEQYF. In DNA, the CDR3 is TGCAGCGTTGGCATGGCGGCCACTTACGAGCAGTACTTC.

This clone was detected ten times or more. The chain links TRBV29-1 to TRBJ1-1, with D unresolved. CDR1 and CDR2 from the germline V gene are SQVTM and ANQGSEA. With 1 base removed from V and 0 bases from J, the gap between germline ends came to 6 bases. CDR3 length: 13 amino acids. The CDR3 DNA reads TGCAGCGTTGAAGCTAGACTGAACACTGAAGCTTTCTTT. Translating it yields CSVEARLNTEAFF.

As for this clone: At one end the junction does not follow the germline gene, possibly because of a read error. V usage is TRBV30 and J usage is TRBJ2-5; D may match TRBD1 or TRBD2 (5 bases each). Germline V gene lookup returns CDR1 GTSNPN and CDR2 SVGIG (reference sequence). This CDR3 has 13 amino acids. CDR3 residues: CACSVRGPETQYF. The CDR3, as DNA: TGTGCCTGCAGTGTGAGGGGCCCAGAGACCCAGTACTTC.

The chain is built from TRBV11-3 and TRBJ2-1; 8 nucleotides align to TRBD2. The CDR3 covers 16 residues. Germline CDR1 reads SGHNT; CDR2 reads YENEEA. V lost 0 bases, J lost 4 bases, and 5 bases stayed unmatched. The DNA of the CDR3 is TGTGCCAGCAGCTTAGATGGGGGACTAGAATACAATGAGCAGTTCTTC. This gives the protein CASSLDGGLEYNEQFF.

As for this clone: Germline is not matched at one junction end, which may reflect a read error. The CDR3 spells CASSLRTYTGELFF. The CDR3 nucleotides read TGTGCTAGCAGCTTAAGGACATACACCGGGGAGCTGTTTTTT. The chain has TRBV7-7 and TRBJ2-2; D might be TRBD1 (5 bases). CDR3 length equals 14 residues. Germline values: CDR1 SSHAT, CDR2 FNYEAQ (reference sequence).

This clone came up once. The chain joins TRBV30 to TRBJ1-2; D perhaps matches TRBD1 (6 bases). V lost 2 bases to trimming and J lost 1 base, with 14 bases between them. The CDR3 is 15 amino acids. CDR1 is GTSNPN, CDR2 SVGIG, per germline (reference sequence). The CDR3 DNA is TGTGCCTGGAGTCGAGATACAGGGCTTAACTATGGCTACACCTTC. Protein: CAWSRDTGLNYGYTF.